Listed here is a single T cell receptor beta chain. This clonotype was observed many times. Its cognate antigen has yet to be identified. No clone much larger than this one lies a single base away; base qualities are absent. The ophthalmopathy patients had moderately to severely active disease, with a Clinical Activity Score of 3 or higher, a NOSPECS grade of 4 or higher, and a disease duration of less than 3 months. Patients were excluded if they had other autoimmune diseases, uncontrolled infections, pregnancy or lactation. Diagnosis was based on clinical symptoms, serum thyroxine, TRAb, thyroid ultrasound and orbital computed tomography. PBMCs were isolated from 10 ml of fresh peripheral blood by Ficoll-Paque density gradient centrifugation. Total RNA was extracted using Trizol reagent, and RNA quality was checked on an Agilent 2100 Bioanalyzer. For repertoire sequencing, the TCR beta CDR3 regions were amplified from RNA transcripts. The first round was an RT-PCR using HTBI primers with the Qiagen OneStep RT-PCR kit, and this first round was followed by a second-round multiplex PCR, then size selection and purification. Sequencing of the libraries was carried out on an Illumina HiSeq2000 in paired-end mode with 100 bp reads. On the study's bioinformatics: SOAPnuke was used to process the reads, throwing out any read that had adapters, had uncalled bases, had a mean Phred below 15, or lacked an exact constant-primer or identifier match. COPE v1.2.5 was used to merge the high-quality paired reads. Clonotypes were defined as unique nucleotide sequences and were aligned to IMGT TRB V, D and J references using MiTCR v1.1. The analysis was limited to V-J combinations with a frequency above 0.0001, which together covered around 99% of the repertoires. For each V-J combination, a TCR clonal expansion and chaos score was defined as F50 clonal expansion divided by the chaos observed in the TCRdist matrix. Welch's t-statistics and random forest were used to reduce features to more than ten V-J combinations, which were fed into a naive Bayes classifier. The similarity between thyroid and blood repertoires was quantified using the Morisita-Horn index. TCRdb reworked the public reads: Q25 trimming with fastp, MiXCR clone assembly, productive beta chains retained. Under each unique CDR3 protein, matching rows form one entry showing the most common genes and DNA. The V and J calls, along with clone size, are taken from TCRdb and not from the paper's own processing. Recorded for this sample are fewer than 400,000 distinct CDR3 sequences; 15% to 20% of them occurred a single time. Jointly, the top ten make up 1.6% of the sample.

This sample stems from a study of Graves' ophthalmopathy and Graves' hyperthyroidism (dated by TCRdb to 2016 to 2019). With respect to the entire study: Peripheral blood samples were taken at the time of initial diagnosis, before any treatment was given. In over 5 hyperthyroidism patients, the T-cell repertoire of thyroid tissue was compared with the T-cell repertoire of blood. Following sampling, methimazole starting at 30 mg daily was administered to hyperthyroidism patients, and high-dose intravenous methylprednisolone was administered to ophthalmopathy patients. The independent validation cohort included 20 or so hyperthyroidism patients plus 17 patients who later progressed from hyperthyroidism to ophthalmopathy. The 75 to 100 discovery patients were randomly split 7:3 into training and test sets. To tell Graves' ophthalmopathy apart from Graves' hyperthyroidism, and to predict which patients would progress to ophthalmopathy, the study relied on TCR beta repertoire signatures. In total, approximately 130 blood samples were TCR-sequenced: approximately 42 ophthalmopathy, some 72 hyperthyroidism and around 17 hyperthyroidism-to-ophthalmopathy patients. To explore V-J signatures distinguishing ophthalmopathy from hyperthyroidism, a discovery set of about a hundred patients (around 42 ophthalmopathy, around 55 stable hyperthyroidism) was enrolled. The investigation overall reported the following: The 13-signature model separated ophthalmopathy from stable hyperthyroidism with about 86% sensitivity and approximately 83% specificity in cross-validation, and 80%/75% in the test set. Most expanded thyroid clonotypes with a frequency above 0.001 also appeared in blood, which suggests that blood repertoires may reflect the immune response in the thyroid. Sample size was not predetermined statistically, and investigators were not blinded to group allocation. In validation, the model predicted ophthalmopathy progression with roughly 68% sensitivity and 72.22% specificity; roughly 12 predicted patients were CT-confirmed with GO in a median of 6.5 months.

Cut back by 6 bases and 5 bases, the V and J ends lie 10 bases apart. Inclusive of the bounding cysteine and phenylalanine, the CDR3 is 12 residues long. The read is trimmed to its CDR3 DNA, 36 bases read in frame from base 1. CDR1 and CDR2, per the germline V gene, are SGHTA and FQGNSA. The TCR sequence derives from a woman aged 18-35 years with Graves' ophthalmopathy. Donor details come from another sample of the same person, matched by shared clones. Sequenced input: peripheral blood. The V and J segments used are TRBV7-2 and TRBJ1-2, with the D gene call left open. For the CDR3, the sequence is CASSRALYGYTF. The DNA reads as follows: TGTGCCAGCAGTCGCGCTCTATATGGCTACACCTTC.